This T cell receptor (beta chain) derives from a study of T-cell memory formation after mild COVID-19. Looking at the study overall: For the most part, TCR clusters were specific to one donor.

CDR3 length: 13 amino acids. V was shortened by 8 bases and J by 1 base, with 11 bases between the two germline ends. Per germline, CDR1 KGHSH and CDR2 LQKENI. TCRdb re-derived calls from the 5' RACE reads in MiXCR, one entry per CDR3 protein. The sample has 100,000 to 150,000 distinct CDR3 sequences, around 15% seen once; the top ten hold 4% to 6%. Study-wide points: The study found contracting CD4+ clones mainly in CM and EM and contracting CD8+ clones in EMRA.

This clonotype was recorded a few times. What it binds is unknown. The chain employs TRBV18 and TRBJ1-1, with D unresolved. Sequenced sample: PBMCs or a T cell subset sorted from them (not recorded which). The source is a man between 18 and 29 years old who had mild COVID-19 (a few samples of this study predate the infection). Cell type and time point are not known. The CDR3 here is CASQVGENTEAFF. The CDR3 coding sequence is TGTGCCAGCCAAGTCGGGGAGAACACTGAAGCTTTCTTT.